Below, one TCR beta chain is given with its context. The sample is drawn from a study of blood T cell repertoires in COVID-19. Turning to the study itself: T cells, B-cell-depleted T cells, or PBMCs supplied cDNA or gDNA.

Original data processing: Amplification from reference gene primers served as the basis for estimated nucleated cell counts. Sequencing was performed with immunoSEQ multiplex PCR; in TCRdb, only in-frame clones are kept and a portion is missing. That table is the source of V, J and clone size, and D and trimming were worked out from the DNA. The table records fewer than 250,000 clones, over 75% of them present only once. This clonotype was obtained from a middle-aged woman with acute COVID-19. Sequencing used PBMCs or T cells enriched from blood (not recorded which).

The CDR3 DNA sequence: TGTGCCAGCAGCACAAGGGGACTAGCGGGGGGTAAAGAGCAGTTCTTC. Protein: CASSTRGLAGGKEQFF. The chain recombines TRBV7-3 with TRBJ2-1, with 15 positions matching TRBD2. J lost 10 bases, V lost 5 bases, and 9 bases had no gene match. The CDR3 is 16 amino acids. CDR1 and CDR2 (germline): SGHTA, FQGTGA.